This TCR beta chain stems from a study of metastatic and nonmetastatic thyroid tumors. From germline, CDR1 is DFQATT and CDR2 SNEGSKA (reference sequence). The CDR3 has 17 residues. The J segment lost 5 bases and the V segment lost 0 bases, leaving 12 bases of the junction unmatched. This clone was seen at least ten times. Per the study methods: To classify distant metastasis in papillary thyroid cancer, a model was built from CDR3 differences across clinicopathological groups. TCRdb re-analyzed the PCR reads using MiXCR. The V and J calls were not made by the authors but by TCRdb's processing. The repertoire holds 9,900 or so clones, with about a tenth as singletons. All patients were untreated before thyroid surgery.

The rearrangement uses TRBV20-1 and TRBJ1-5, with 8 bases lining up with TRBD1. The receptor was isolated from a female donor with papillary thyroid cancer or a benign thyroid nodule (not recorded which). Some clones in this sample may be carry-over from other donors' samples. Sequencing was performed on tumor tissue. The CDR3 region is CSARDFRTGISDQPQHF. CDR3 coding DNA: TGCAGTGCTAGAGACTTCCGGACAGGGATTTCCGATCAGCCCCAGCATTTT.